These 30 T cell receptor beta chains originate from one sample sequenced in a study of T cell changes during pregnancy in multiple sclerosis. Assay used: immunoSEQ multiplex PCR; TCRdb lists only in-frame clones, some missing. The sample has about 29,000 clones, roughly nine tenths seen once; the top ten hold approximately 5.3%. Sequences were derived from CD8+ T cells from peripheral blood mononuclear cells, sampled before pregnancy. These receptors were obtained from a female donor with multiple sclerosis, enrolled in a pregnancy study.

This chain connects TRBV28 to TRBJ1-5, with 12 nucleotides matching TRBD1. Trimming at V came to 2 bases and at J to 0 bases, leaving 5 bases not matched to a gene. Germline V gene lookup returns CDR1 MDHEN and CDR2 SYDVKM. The CDR3 loop spans 18 amino acids. CDR3 residues: CASSLRGQGAFSNQPQHF. In DNA, the CDR3 is TGTGCCAGCAGTTTAAGGGGACAGGGGGCCTTTAGCAATCAGCCCCAGCATTTT. Complete variable domain (other parts from reference TRBV28 and TRBJ1-5): DVKVTQSSRYLVKRTGEKVFLECVQDMDHENMFWYRQDPGLGLRLIYFSYDVKMKEKGDIPEGYSVSREKKERFSLILESASTNQTSMYLCASSLRGQGAFSNQPQHFGDGTRLSIL.

This chain uses TRBV28 with TRBJ1-1; a possible D gene is TRBD1 (6 bases). This CDR3 region has 14 residues. V was clipped by 5 bases and J by 1 base, with 11 bases between them. CDR1 and CDR2 (germline): MDHEN, SYDVKM. The CDR3 spells CASSRRGRNTEAFF. The CDR3, as DNA: TGTGCCAGCAGTCGCAGGGGCAGGAACACTGAAGCTTTCTTT.

The chain links TRBV19 to TRBJ1-2, with a weak D call TRBD1 (6 bases). V was cut by 3 bases and J by 8 bases, with 16 bases left in between. Looked up from germline, CDR1 is LNHDA and CDR2 is SQIVND (reference sequence). The CDR3 runs to 14 residues. The CDR3 DNA is TGTGCCAGTAGTATCGCAGGGGCTTATGACGGCTACACCTTC. It codes for CASSIAGAYDGYTF.

The chain carries TRBV7-2 and TRBJ2-2; TRBD2 might be the D (5 bases). The CDR3 loop spans 16 amino acids. Germline lookup yields CDR1 SGHTA and CDR2 FQGNSA. The germline V and J ends were trimmed by 7 bases and 4 bases, with 19 bases remaining between them. CDR3 in amino acids: CASTLSGAAPTGELFF. CDR3 nucleotides: TGTGCCAGCACCCTAAGCGGAGCAGCCCCCACCGGGGAGCTGTTTTTT.

The rearrangement links TRBV27 to TRBJ2-1; 11 bases are a match to TRBD2. The CDR3 spans 15 residues. V trimming: 6 bases; J trimming: 3 bases; junction bases outside the gene matches: 4. Germline V gene sequence: CDR1 MNHEY, CDR2 SMNVEV (reference sequence). This CDR3 reads CASSPGTSGYNEQFF. The CDR3 coding sequence is TGTGCCAGCAGCCCGGGGACTAGCGGCTACAATGAGCAGTTCTTC.

V and J are TRBV6-6 and TRBJ2-3, with TRBD2 as a possible D gene (6 bases). Germline loops: CDR1 MNHNY, CDR2 SVGAGI (reference sequence). Trimming removed 4 bases at V and 1 base at J, with 15 bases between. This CDR3 contains 16 residues. Written as DNA, the CDR3 is TGTGCCAGCAGTTTCGCAGCCCCTAGCGGCACAGATACGCAGTATTTT. Amino acid sequence: CASSFAAPSGTDTQYF.

The chain couples TRBV27 to TRBJ2-7; 11 bases are a match to TRBD2. CDR1 is MNHEY, CDR2 SMNVEV, per germline (reference sequence). The length of the CDR3 is 13 residues. CDR3 protein: CATGLAATYEQYF. The CDR3 DNA reads TGTGCTACGGGACTAGCGGCAACCTACGAGCAGTACTTC.

The CDR3 DNA sequence: TGTGCCAGCAGATGGGGGGTCGCGAACACCGGGGAGCTGTTTTTT. Translation: CASRWGVANTGELFF. The chain recombines TRBV27 with TRBJ2-2; D is perhaps TRBD2 (6 bases). CDR1 and CDR2 (germline): MNHEY, SMNVEV (reference sequence). V was shortened by 6 bases and J by 0 bases, with 11 bases between the two germline ends. This CDR3 is built from 15 residues.

This clone showed up just once. The chain links TRBV30 to TRBJ1-1; 8 bases fit TRBD1. Germline values: CDR1 GTSNPN, CDR2 SVGIG (reference sequence). V lost 2 bases to trimming and J lost 1 base; unmatched junction nucleotides: 6. The CDR3 contains 15 residues. DNA of the CDR3: TGTGCCTGGAGTCCGCCGGGACAGGAGAACACTGAAGCTTTCTTT. Its translation is CAWSPPGQENTEAFF.

The V call is TRBV28, the J call TRBJ2-7, with 7 bases fitting TRBD1. The CDR3 totals 18 residues. V lost 4 bases to trimming and J lost 0 bases; unmatched junction nucleotides: 15. Germline CDR1 is MDHEN and CDR2 is SYDVKM. The CDR3 DNA is TGTGCCAGCAGTTCTCTCCCCCGGACAGGAAAACTCTCCTACGAGCAGTACTTC. Translated, it gives CASSSLPRTGKLSYEQYF.

The CDR3 coding sequence is TGCGCCAGCAGTTCGCAGGGTAACAATGAGCAGTTCTTC. This encodes CASSSQGNNEQFF. This chain uses TRBV5-1 with TRBJ2-1; tentatively, D is TRBD1 (5 bases). This CDR3 has 13 residues. Germline CDR1 and CDR2: SGHRS and YFSETQ. V was trimmed by 5 bases and J by 5 bases, leaving 11 bases between them.

The J gene is TRBJ1-5, the V gene TRBV7-3, with TRBD1 as a possible D gene (6 bases). Between the trimmed V and J ends, which lost 0 bases and 2 bases, there was a span of 17 bases. This CDR3 comprises 18 residues. Looked up from germline, CDR1 is SGHTA and CDR2 is FQGTGA. Here the CDR3 reads CASSLTPGGLCCNQPQHF. The CDR3 region has the DNA TGTGCCAGCAGCTTAACCCCGGGGGGGCTGTGTTGCAATCAGCCCCAGCATTTT.

V gene TRBV2 combines with J gene TRBJ1-1, with D possibly being TRBD1 (5 bases). Trimming took off 6 bases at V and 5 bases at J, with 22 bases between the two ends. The germline CDR1 and CDR2 sequences are SNHLY and FYNNEI. The CDR3 is 16 amino acids. The CDR3 region has the DNA TGTGCCAGCAGCCACGCCAGGGACGGGAGAGGAACTGAAGCTTTCTTT. Translated: CASSHARDGRGTEAFF. The full variable domain, completed using reference TRBV2 and TRBJ1-1, is EPEVTQTPSHQVTQMGQEVILRCVPISNHLYFYWYRQILGQKVEFLVSFYNNEISEKSEIFDDQFSVERPDGSNFTLKIRSTKLEDSAMYFCASSHARDGRGTEAFFGQGTRLTVV.

This rearrangement joins TRBV6-5 to TRBJ2-5, with TRBD2 as a possible D gene (6 bases). The CDR3 has 14 amino acids. Germline V lookup: CDR1 MNHEY, CDR2 SVGAGI. V lost 6 bases, J lost 2 bases, and 13 bases lay in between. The chain's CDR3 is CASSFTGEQETQYF. The CDR3 DNA sequence: TGTGCCAGCAGCTTCACGGGGGAACAAGAGACCCAGTACTTC.

This clone was detected once. The chain is built from TRBV27 and TRBJ1-2, with 8 positions matching TRBD1. Germline V CDR1 and CDR2: MNHEY, SMNVEV (reference sequence). This CDR3 is built from 13 residues. V was pared by 8 bases and J by 0 bases, with 2 bases of the junction left unmatched. This CDR3 is CASGQGSNYGYTF. The CDR3 coding sequence is TGTGCCAGCGGACAGGGATCTAACTATGGCTACACCTTC.

The chain links TRBV4-2 to TRBJ2-4; TRBD2 agrees at 7 bases. Germline CDR1 and CDR2: LGHNA and YNFKEQ. The CDR3 contains 20 residues. V dropped 0 bases and J dropped 0; count of bases not matched to a gene: 14. The CDR3 reads CASSQEGWQLAKLAKNIQYF. As DNA, the CDR3 is TGTGCCAGCAGCCAAGAAGGATGGCAACTAGCGAAACTAGCCAAAAACATTCAGTACTTC.

The table lists this clone with a count of one. The V call is TRBV5-1, the J call TRBJ2-1, with 8 bases lining up with TRBD2. Germline V lookup: CDR1 SGHRS, CDR2 YFSETQ. Trimming at V came to 2 bases and at J to 11 bases, leaving 12 bases not matched to a gene. This CDR3 spans 15 amino acids. For the CDR3, the DNA is TGCGCCAGCAGCTTATACGGGAGGGCCGATCAGAAGCAGTTCTTC. Translating it yields CASSLYGRADQKQFF.

The J gene is TRBJ2-1, the V gene TRBV7-6, with 11 bases matching TRBD2. V gave up 5 bases and J gave up 4 bases; unmatched junction bases: 7. This CDR3 spans 16 amino acids. Germline CDR1 reads SGHVS; CDR2 reads FNYEAQ. CDR3 nucleotide sequence: TGTGCCAGCAGCGGGGGGGGACTAGCGGTTTACAATGAGCAGTTCTTC. It specifies CASSGGGLAVYNEQFF. The variable domain in full, completed from reference TRBV7-6 and TRBJ2-1, reads GAGVSQSPRYKVTKRGQDVALRCDPISGHVSLYWYRQALGQGPEFLTYFNYEAQQDKSGLPNDRFSAERPEGSISTLTIQRTEQRDSAMYRCASSGGGLAVYNEQFFGPGTRLTVL.

The chain recombines TRBV2 with TRBJ2-5; TRBD2 is a possible D gene (6 bases). Trimming took 1 base from V and 3 from J, leaving 12 bases between them. Germline CDR1 reads SNHLY; CDR2 reads FYNNEI. The CDR3 has 15 residues. The CDR3 reads CASSEGIAAKETQYF. CDR3 bases: TGTGCCAGCAGTGAAGGGATAGCGGCCAAAGAGACCCAGTACTTC.

This rearrangement joins TRBV9 to TRBJ2-3, with 11 bases identical to TRBD2. CDR3 length: 16 amino acids. J lost 5 bases, V lost 0 bases, and 5 bases had no gene match. Germline V lookup: CDR1 SGDLS, CDR2 YYNGEE. The CDR3 coding sequence is TGTGCCAGCAGCGTAGGCGGTCTAGCGGGGGGAGATACGCAGTATTTT. Protein: CASSVGGLAGGDTQYF.

This chain joins TRBV18 and TRBJ1-2, with unresolved D. This CDR3 spans 12 amino acids. The germline gives CDR1 KGHSH, CDR2 LQKENI. The V gene lost 3 bases and the J gene lost 2 bases, with 4 bases spanning the gap. The CDR3 region has the DNA TGTGCCAGCTCACCGCGGAACTATGGCTACACCTTC. This translates into CASSPRNYGYTF.

The rearrangement joins TRBV11-2 to TRBJ2-4; D gene unclear. CDR3 length equals 15 residues. Trimming left V 5 bases short and J 3 bases short, with 14 bases between. CDR1 SGHAT and CDR2 FQNNGV come from the germline V gene. The CDR3 here is CASSLQALGKNIQYF. The CDR3 coding sequence is TGTGCCAGCAGCCTTCAGGCCCTCGGCAAAAACATTCAGTACTTC.

The CDR3 DNA sequence: TGCGCCAGCAGTGAAAAAAACAGGGTCGGGTACGAGCAGTACTTC. This encodes CASSEKNRVGYEQYF. V is TRBV10-2 and J is TRBJ2-7, with D possibly being TRBD1 (6 bases). The CDR3 sequence is 15 residues long. The germline gives CDR1 WSHSY, CDR2 SAAADI. The V end lost 3 bases, the J end lost 4 bases, and 16 bases lay between the germline ends.

In its sample, this clone was seen once. The rearrangement links TRBV7-9 to TRBJ1-1; D remains ambiguous. Germline CDR1 and CDR2: SEHNR and FQNEAQ (reference sequence). CDR3 length: 11 amino acids. V was shortened by 6 bases and J by 6 bases, with 8 bases between the two germline ends. CDR3 in DNA: TGTGCCAGCAGATCTCTCGCTGAAGCTTTCTTT. This translates into CASRSLAEAFF.

The chain has TRBV27 and TRBJ2-7, with a weak D call TRBD2 (7 bases). CDR1 is MNHEY and CDR2 is SMNVEV in the germline V gene (reference sequence). V gave up 4 bases and J gave up 6 bases, with 13 bases separating them. CDR3 length: 13 residues. The CDR3 loop is CASSYMGGGEQYF. The CDR3, as DNA: TGTGCCAGCAGTTATATGGGAGGGGGCGAGCAGTACTTC.

V is TRBV4-1 and J is TRBJ2-7; D not resolved. Germline assignment: CDR1 MGHRA and CDR2 YSYEKL. The length of the CDR3 is 14 residues. V was clipped by 1 base and J by 1 base, with 8 bases between them. CDR3 region: CASSQGQNSYEQYF. CDR3 nucleotide sequence: TGCGCCAGCAGCCAAGGGCAGAATTCCTACGAGCAGTACTTC.

The chain is built from TRBV18 and TRBJ2-2; a weak D match, TRBD1 (6 bases). Trimming removed 8 bases from V and 1 base from J, with 8 bases in between. The CDR3 length is 13 residues. Germline assignment: CDR1 KGHSH and CDR2 LQKENI. The CDR3 DNA follows: TGTGCCAGCCCGGACAGGAACACCGGGGAGCTGTTTTTT. Translation gives CASPDRNTGELFF.

This chain uses TRBV7-8 with TRBJ1-2, with a weak D call TRBD1 (6 bases). Germline CDR1 is SGHVS and CDR2 is FQNEAQ. CDR3 length equals 16 residues. V was trimmed by 5 bases and J by 3 bases, leaving 19 bases between them. In DNA form, the CDR3 reads TGTGCCAGCAGCGCAAACAGGGATCGGGGAGACTATGGCTACACCTTC. Protein product: CASSANRDRGDYGYTF. The whole variable domain, remainder taken from reference TRBV7-8 and TRBJ1-2, is GAGVSQSPRYKVAKRGQDVALRCDPISGHVSLFWYQQALGQGPEFLTYFQNEAQLDKSGLPSDRFFAERPEGSVSTLKIQRTQQEDSAVYLCASSANRDRGDYGYTFGSGTRLTVV.

By sample share, this clone is medium-sized. The genes are TRBV7-9 and TRBJ2-3; 10 nucleotides line up with TRBD2. This CDR3 has 13 residues. V lost 9 bases and J lost 3; bases outside the gene matches: 3. CDR1 and CDR2 (germline): SEHNR, FQNEAQ (reference sequence). The CDR3 DNA follows: TGTGCCAGTCTAGCGGGAGAAACAGATACGCAGTATTTT. It encodes CASLAGETDTQYF.

This clone was observed once. The V gene is TRBV6-1, the J gene TRBJ2-5; D remains ambiguous. Trimming took off 2 bases at V and 2 bases at J, with 6 bases between the two ends. CDR1 MNHNS and CDR2 SASEGT come from the germline V gene. The CDR3 is 13 amino acids. For the CDR3, the DNA is TGTGCCAGCAGTGAAAACAGTCAAGAGACCCAGTACTTC. Translated, it gives CASSENSQETQYF.